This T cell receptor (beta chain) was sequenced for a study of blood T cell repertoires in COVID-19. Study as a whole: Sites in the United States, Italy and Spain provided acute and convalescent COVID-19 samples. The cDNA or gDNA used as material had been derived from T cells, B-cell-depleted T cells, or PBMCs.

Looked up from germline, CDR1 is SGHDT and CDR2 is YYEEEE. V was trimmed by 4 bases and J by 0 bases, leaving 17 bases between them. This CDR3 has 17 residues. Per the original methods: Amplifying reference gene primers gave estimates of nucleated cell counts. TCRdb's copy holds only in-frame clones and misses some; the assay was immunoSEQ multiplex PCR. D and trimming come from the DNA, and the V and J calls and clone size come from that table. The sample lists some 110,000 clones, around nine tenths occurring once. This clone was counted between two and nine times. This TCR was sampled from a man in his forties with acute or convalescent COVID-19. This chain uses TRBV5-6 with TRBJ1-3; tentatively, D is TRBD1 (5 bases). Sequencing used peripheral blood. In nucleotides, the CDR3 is TGTGCCAGCAGCCGCCCCGGGGGGGGAATCTCTGGAAACACCATATATTTT. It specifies CASSRPGGGISGNTIYF.